The 8 T cell receptor beta chains below were found in one sample sequenced in a study of blood T cells in healthy people across ages. For the second PCR, which ran for roughly 6 to 11 cycles, a sample-barcoded 5' primer and a J-beta primer mix were used. Using its own MiXCR run on the 5' RACE reads, TCRdb lists one record per CDR3 protein. The sample lists 850,000 to 1,000,000 distinct CDR3 sequences, roughly 51% seen once, with around 21% in the top ten. What was sequenced was blood. These receptors all come from an older woman in good health.

The chain recombines TRBV6-1 with TRBJ2-5; D may be TRBD1 (5 bases). The CDR3 length is 14 residues. Germline lookup yields CDR1 MNHNS and CDR2 SASEGT. The germline V and J ends were trimmed by 7 bases and 11 bases, with 23 bases remaining between them. CDR3 in DNA: TGTGCCAGCACCGCAATGCGATTGGGGCGTGAGCAGTACTTC. Translation: CASTAMRLGREQYF.

This clonotype was recorded a few times. The V and J genes are TRBV20-1 and TRBJ2-1; TRBD2 matches at 12 bases. The CDR3 has 15 residues. CDR1 and CDR2 from the germline V gene are DFQATT and SNEGSKA (reference sequence). Losses at the gene ends were 6 bases for V and 9 bases for J; bases not matched to a gene: 12. This chain's CDR3 is CSAQRRLAGGGEQFF. As DNA, the CDR3 is TGCAGTGCACAGAGGCGCCTAGCGGGAGGGGGTGAGCAGTTCTTC.

This clonotype has more than one count but fewer than ten. The chain carries TRBV28 and TRBJ2-1; D is undetermined. The germline V and J ends were trimmed by 8 bases and 4 bases, with 15 bases remaining between them. This CDR3 is built from 14 residues. Germline V CDR1 and CDR2: MDHEN, SYDVKM. CDR3 loop: CASSRANQYNEQFF. The DNA of the CDR3 is TGTGCCAGCTCCCGGGCAAATCAGTACAATGAGCAGTTCTTC.

The V call is TRBV12-5, the J call TRBJ2-7; D unclear. Trimming removed 1 base at V and 4 bases at J, with 17 bases between. This CDR3 has 16 amino acids. Germline V lookup: CDR1 LGHNT, CDR2 FRNRAP. CDR3: CASGLDGVFGVYEQYF. Written as DNA, the CDR3 is TGTGCTAGTGGTTTGGACGGTGTTTTTGGGGTTTACGAGCAGTACTTC.

The chain employs TRBV28 and TRBJ2-6; no definite D call. CDR1 is MDHEN, CDR2 SYDVKM, per germline. The CDR3 has 18 residues. Deletions cut 3 bases from V and 0 bases from J, with 15 bases between. The CDR3: CASSFEASSISGANVLTF. CDR3 nucleotides: TGTGCCAGCAGTTTTGAAGCGTCTTCGATCTCTGGGGCCAACGTCCTGACTTTC.

V is TRBV6-2 or TRBV6-3 and J is TRBJ2-7; the D is unclear. Germline CDR1 and CDR2: MNHEY and SVGEGT. This CDR3 is 12 amino acids long. Trimming cost V 10 bases and J 6 bases, with 16 bases left between them. The CDR3 DNA reads TGTGCCACCGGAAAAGGAGTTTTCGAGCAGTACTTC. It is translated as CATGKGVFEQYF.

In this sample, this clonotype turned up a few times. In DNA, the CDR3 is TGTGCCAGCAGTGAAGCGCTTGGGGGAGTGCCCTACGAGCAGTACTTC. It specifies CASSEALGGVPYEQYF. V gene TRBV2 combines with J gene TRBJ2-7; tentatively, D is TRBD1 or TRBD2 (5 bases each). V was pared by 0 bases and J by 2 bases, with 14 bases between. Germline V gives CDR1 SNHLY, CDR2 FYNNEI. The CDR3 length is 16 residues.

This clonotype has a count of ten or more. V gene TRBV29-1 combines with J gene TRBJ2-1, with D maybe TRBD2 (6 bases). The CDR3 runs 16 residues. The germline CDR1 and CDR2 sequences are SQVTM and ANQGSEA. Trimming took off 7 bases at V and 0 bases at J, with 19 bases between the two ends. CDR3 sequence (DNA): TGCAGCGCCCGTCGACTAGTTTCCAGCTCCTACAATGAGCAGTTCTTC. Its protein product is CSARRLVSSSYNEQFF.